The rows below give T cell receptor beta chains drawn from one sample of a study of neurological immune-mediated disorders. TCRdb recomputed calls from the 5' RACE reads with MiXCR, one row per CDR3 protein. The sample lists tens of thousands of distinct CDR3 sequences, almost 4% occurring once. Material: PBMCs. Receptors originate from a man younger than 45 with multiple sclerosis. The CDR3 runs from the conserved cysteine through the conserved F or W. D genes are given only for firm matches. Size is stated for part of the rows, as once, few or many counts, or as a class when the clone is expanded.

clone size: .; D gene: .; V gene: TRBV4-3; J gene: TRBJ1-2; CDR3 DNA: TGCGCCAGCAGCCAAGTCCTGGGGGCCGGGTATGGCTACACCTTC; CDR3 protein: CASSQVLGAGYGYTF
clone size: many; D gene: TRBD1; V gene: TRBV3-1; J gene: TRBJ1-3; CDR3 DNA: TGTGCCAGCAGCCGACTGGGGACAGGACTCTCTGGAAACACCATATATTTT; CDR3 protein: CASSRLGTGLSGNTIYF
clone size: many; D gene: .; V gene: TRBV5-1; J gene: TRBJ2-5; CDR3 DNA: TGCGCCAGCAGCTTGGAAACAGTCGGCGGAGAGACCCAGTACTTC; CDR3 protein: CASSLETVGGETQYF
clone size: many; D gene: .; V gene: TRBV5-1; J gene: TRBJ2-3; CDR3 DNA: TGCGCCAGCAGCTTGAGGCCGGGCGGGGTTGGAGATACGCAGTATTTT; CDR3 protein: CASSLRPGGVGDTQYF
clone size: .; D gene: .; V gene: TRBV27; J gene: TRBJ2-1; CDR3 DNA: TGTGCCAGCAGTTTTGCCTCCCCCTACAATGAGCAGTTCTTC; CDR3 protein: CASSFASPYNEQFF
clone size: many; D gene: .; V gene: TRBV4-1; J gene: TRBJ1-1; CDR3 DNA: TGCGCCAGCAGCCAAGAAACAGGGAACACTGAAGCTTTCTTT; CDR3 protein: CASSQETGNTEAFF
clone size: many; D gene: TRBD1; V gene: TRBV7-2; J gene: TRBJ2-3; CDR3 DNA: TGTGCCAGCAGCTCGGTCGGGGGACAGGGGGCAGGAGATACGCAGTATTTT; CDR3 protein: CASSSVGGQGAGDTQYF
clone size: many; D gene: TRBD2; V gene: TRBV9; J gene: TRBJ2-3; CDR3 DNA: TGTGCCAGCAGCGCCGCTCGCGGGGGGAGGATAGATACGCAGTATTTT; CDR3 protein: CASSAARGGRIDTQYF
clone size: .; D gene: .; V gene: TRBV10-3; J gene: TRBJ2-2; CDR3 DNA: TGTGCCATCACGAACACCGGGGAGCTGTTTTTT; CDR3 protein: CAITNTGELFF
clone size: many; D gene: .; V gene: TRBV7-9; J gene: TRBJ2-5; CDR3 DNA: TGTGCCAGCAGCCGAGGGCCCATGAGTGAGACCCAGTACTTC; CDR3 protein: CASSRGPMSETQYF
clone size: many; D gene: .; V gene: TRBV20-1; J gene: TRBJ1-1; CDR3 DNA: TGCAGTGCTAGAGAACTCGGGGGCATGACGGGGAGGACTGAAGCTTTCTTT; CDR3 protein: CSARELGGMTGRTEAFF
clone size: many; D gene: .; V gene: TRBV5-6; J gene: TRBJ2-1; CDR3 DNA: TGTGCCAGCAGCGAACTAGGGGCCCCATACAATGAGCAGTTCTTC; CDR3 protein: CASSELGAPYNEQFF
clone size: many; D gene: .; V gene: TRBV20-1; J gene: TRBJ1-5; CDR3 DNA: TGCAGTGCTAGGGGAACAGGGAACAATCAGCCCCAGAATTTT; CDR3 protein: CSARGTGNNQPQNF
clone size: .; D gene: TRBD1; V gene: TRBV7-2; J gene: TRBJ2-7; CDR3 DNA: TGTGCCAGCAGCAGAGAGCAGCCGGGACAGGTGGCGTCACAGCAGTACTTC; CDR3 protein: CASSREQPGQVASQQYF
clone size: many; D gene: .; V gene: TRBV7-2; J gene: TRBJ2-2; CDR3 DNA: TGTGCCAGCAGCTTTCGTGGGGACACCGGGGAGCTGTTTTTT; CDR3 protein: CASSFRGDTGELFF
clone size: many; D gene: TRBD2; V gene: TRBV4-3; J gene: TRBJ2-6; CDR3 DNA: TGCGCCAGCAGCCAAGATCGCCCTAGCGGTGCCCTCTCTGGGGCCAACGTCCTGACTTTC; CDR3 protein: CASSQDRPSGALSGANVLTF
clone size: many; D gene: .; V gene: TRBV7-2; J gene: TRBJ2-3; CDR3 DNA: TGTGCCAGCAGTTGGGCCCCGCAGTATTTT; CDR3 protein: CASSWAPQYF
clone size: many; D gene: TRBD1; V gene: TRBV5-1; J gene: TRBJ2-3; CDR3 DNA: TGCGCCAGCAGCACCGGGACAGGGTCTTCAAGTACGCAGTATTTT; CDR3 protein: CASSTGTGSSSTQYF
clone size: many; D gene: .; V gene: TRBV20-1; J gene: TRBJ2-1; CDR3 DNA: TGCAGTGCCCAAGGTACGGGGAGTCTCTCCTACAATGAGCAGTTCTTC; CDR3 protein: CSAQGTGSLSYNEQFF
clone size: many; D gene: .; V gene: TRBV7-2; J gene: TRBJ1-1; CDR3 DNA: TGTGCCAGCAGCTTAGATGGGGGCCTGAAAGCTTTCTTT; CDR3 protein: CASSLDGGLKAFF
clone size: .; D gene: .; V gene: TRBV9; J gene: TRBJ2-3; CDR3 DNA: TGTGCCAGCAGCTTGGGGAACAGGGGCACAGATACGCAGTATTTT; CDR3 protein: CASSLGNRGTDTQYF
clone size: many; D gene: TRBD1; V gene: TRBV5-1; J gene: TRBJ2-7; CDR3 DNA: TGCGCCAGCAGACTGTCAGGGGGCTTGAACGAGCAGTACTTC; CDR3 protein: CASRLSGGLNEQYF
clone size: many; D gene: .; V gene: TRBV20-1; J gene: TRBJ1-2; CDR3 DNA: TGCAGTGCTAGTGGACAGAGCGGGTATGGCTACACCTTC; CDR3 protein: CSASGQSGYGYTF
clone size: many; D gene: TRBD1; V gene: TRBV7-2; J gene: TRBJ1-1; CDR3 DNA: TGTGCCAGCAGCCAGGGGACAGGGAGAACTGAAGCTTTCTTT; CDR3 protein: CASSQGTGRTEAFF
clone size: many; D gene: .; V gene: TRBV5-1; J gene: TRBJ2-5; CDR3 DNA: TGCGCCAGCAGCTTGGCGGGGGCCCGTCAAGAGACCCAGTACTTC; CDR3 protein: CASSLAGARQETQYF
clone size: many; D gene: .; V gene: TRBV5-1; J gene: TRBJ2-7; CDR3 DNA: TGCGCCAGCAGCTTGGCCGCAGGTTCCTACGAGCAGTACTTC; CDR3 protein: CASSLAAGSYEQYF
clone size: many; D gene: .; V gene: TRBV27; J gene: TRBJ2-1; CDR3 DNA: TGTGCCAGCAAATACGCGATGAGCTCCTACAATGAGCAGTTCTTC; CDR3 protein: CASKYAMSSYNEQFF
clone size: many; D gene: .; V gene: TRBV19; J gene: TRBJ1-5; CDR3 DNA: TGTGCCAGTAGTAGTAGAGAATACAATCAGCCCCAGCATTTT; CDR3 protein: CASSSREYNQPQHF
clone size: .; D gene: TRBD2; V gene: TRBV20-1; J gene: TRBJ2-3; CDR3 DNA: TGCAGTGCTAGAGATCCAGCGGGGGCGGATACGCAGTATTTT; CDR3 protein: CSARDPAGADTQYF